This TCR beta chain came from a study of identical twins. It was template switching that added a universal primer site, and there were unique molecular identifiers on the cDNA. TCRdb processed the 5' RACE reads anew with MiXCR; each CDR3 protein has one entry. Of fewer than 550,000 distinct CDR3 sequences in the sample, about 16% were seen once. This clonotype was counted only a few times. These data were likewise used in another study, on yellow fever vaccine responses in identical twins. That source reports: Twins' vaccine T cell responses were reported to seem partly convergent and partly personalized.

The source is a woman younger than 35 in good health. The specimen was CD4+ T cells sorted from blood.

The CDR3 DNA is TGTGCCAGCAGCCAACCCTTGGGACCGGGCGGCTACACCTTC. Amino acids: CASSQPLGPGGYTF. The genes are TRBV25-1 and TRBJ1-2; a possible D gene is TRBD1 (5 bases). V lost 6 bases and J 8 bases, leaving 19 bases between the germline ends. Germline CDR1 is MGHDK and CDR2 is SYGVNS. The CDR3 contains 14 residues.